The 16 T cell receptor beta chains below come from one sample, sequenced in a study of human T cells and chemical hapten exposure. TCRdb passed the RACE reads through MiXCR, listing each CDR3 protein once. The sample includes around 130,000 distinct CDR3 sequences, roughly 9% of them seen just once. Time point described: healthy volunteer bleed at 2 weeks. Researchers extracted total RNA from unfractionated whole blood. Sequencing used whole blood. The receptor source for this set is a male donor in good health. Some clones in this sample may be carry-over from other donors' samples.

This clonotype appeared a few times. V gene TRBV7-2 combines with J gene TRBJ2-5; 8 bases agree with TRBD2. The length of the CDR3 is 16 residues. Trimming cost V 0 bases and J 4 bases; bases outside gene matches: 7. Germline V CDR1 and CDR2: SGHTA, FQGNSA. CDR3 nucleotide sequence: TGTGCCAGCAGCTTAGCGCGAGCGGGGGTTGGAGAGACCCAGTACTTC. Translating it yields CASSLARAGVGETQYF. The full variable domain, rest sourced from reference TRBV7-2 and TRBJ2-5, is GAGVSQSPSNKVTEKGKDVELRCDPISGHTALYWYRQSLGQGLEFLIYFQGNSAPDKSGLPSDRFSAERTGGSVSTLTIQRTQQEDSAVYLCASSLARAGVGETQYFGPGTRLLVL.

This clonotype was observed a few times. J is TRBJ1-2 and V is TRBV20-1, with 12 bases aligning to TRBD1. Trimming at V came to 6 bases and at J to 4 bases, leaving 9 bases not matched to a gene. This CDR3 region has 15 residues. The germline V gene has CDR1 DFQATT and CDR2 SNEGSKA (reference sequence). CDR3 in amino acids: CSATGTGGIVYGYTF. The CDR3 DNA is TGCAGTGCAACCGGGACAGGGGGCATTGTCTATGGCTACACCTTC.

Ten or more counts support this clonotype. The chain uses TRBV7-9 and TRBJ2-7; D may match TRBD1 or TRBD2 (5 bases each). The V gene lost 4 bases and the J gene lost 2 bases, with 15 bases spanning the gap. Per germline, CDR1 SEHNR and CDR2 FQNEAQ (reference sequence). The CDR3 covers 15 residues. DNA of the CDR3: TGTGCCAGCAGCTCCTCCCGGGACCCAACCTACGAGCAGTACTTC. This encodes CASSSSRDPTYEQYF.

The sample holds a few counts of this clonotype. The chain has TRBV9 and TRBJ2-1; 10 nucleotides align to TRBD2. This CDR3 has 19 amino acids. J gave up 0 bases and V 0 bases, and 9 bases lay outside the gene matches. Germline CDR1 and CDR2: SGDLS and YYNGEE. CDR3 sequence: CASSVETSGRASSYNEQFF. The CDR3 nucleotides read TGTGCCAGCAGCGTAGAGACCAGCGGGAGGGCAAGCTCCTACAATGAGCAGTTCTTC.

The table lists this clonotype with a few counts. The CDR3 is CASSLTGTGAYGYTF. DNA for the CDR3: TGCGCCAGCAGCTTAACCGGGACAGGGGCCTATGGCTACACCTTC. The V call is TRBV5-1, the J call TRBJ1-2, with 10 bases lining up with TRBD1. Trimming took 2 bases from V and 4 from J; bases not matched to a gene: 5. From germline, CDR1 is SGHRS and CDR2 YFSETQ. This CDR3 region has 15 residues.

This clonotype has more than one count but fewer than ten. The rearrangement links TRBV6-5 to TRBJ2-7, with unresolved D. Germline CDR1 MNHEY, CDR2 SVGAGI. Trimming shortened V by 0 bases and J by 2 bases, and 5 bases separated the two germline ends. This CDR3 region has 13 residues. The CDR3, as DNA: TGTGCCAGCAGTTACTCGATCACCTACGAGCAGTACTTC. Translating gives CASSYSITYEQYF.

The sample holds many counts of this clonotype. This chain links TRBV12-5 with TRBJ2-7; tentatively, D is TRBD2 (6 bases). The germline V gene has CDR1 LGHNT and CDR2 FRNRAP. Between the trimmed V and J ends, which lost 6 bases and 5 bases, there was a span of 20 bases. The CDR3 is 15 residues long. The CDR3 reads CASGPPGDVSHEQYF. The CDR3 nucleotides read TGTGCTAGTGGCCCGCCGGGGGATGTTTCCCACGAGCAGTACTTC.

This clonotype has just a few counts. J is TRBJ2-3 and V is TRBV14; D may be TRBD2 (5 bases). CDR1 and CDR2 from the germline V gene are SGHDN and FVKESK. This CDR3 spans 14 amino acids. Trimming shortened V by 5 bases and J by 0 bases, and 9 bases separated the two germline ends. The CDR3 reads CASSGSWSTDTQYF. CDR3 bases: TGTGCCAGCAGCGGGAGTTGGAGCACAGATACGCAGTATTTT.

This clonotype has just a few counts. This chain links TRBV5-4 with TRBJ1-2, with 10 bases that match TRBD1. The CDR3 is 16 residues long. Germline V gene sequence: CDR1 SGHNT, CDR2 YYREEE (reference sequence). The V gene end was trimmed by 2 bases and the J gene end by 4 bases; junction bases not matched to a gene: 8. The CDR3: CASSFLSGTGVYGYTF. The CDR3 DNA sequence: TGTGCCAGCAGCTTCCTTTCCGGGACAGGGGTCTATGGCTACACCTTC.

The V gene is TRBV12-3 or TRBV12-4, the J gene TRBJ2-7, with no clear D. There are 14 residues in the CDR3. V was clipped by 5 bases and J by 2 bases, with 13 bases between them. CDR3 loop: CASSKDVIAYEQYF. The CDR3 nucleotides read TGTGCCAGCAGTAAGGACGTCATCGCCTACGAGCAGTACTTC.

At least ten counts were recorded for this clonotype. This rearrangement joins TRBV15 to TRBJ1-1; D gene uncertain. The germline V gene has CDR1 LNHNV and CDR2 YYDKDF (reference sequence). The CDR3 spans 12 residues. The V end lost 9 bases, the J end lost 7 bases, and 15 bases lay between the germline ends. CDR3 region: CATTHGGGEAFF. As DNA, the CDR3 is TGTGCCACAACCCACGGCGGCGGTGAAGCTTTCTTT.

This clonotype turned up a few times. The chain is built from TRBV6-1 and TRBJ1-6; D perhaps matches TRBD1 (6 bases). Looked up from germline, CDR1 is MNHNS and CDR2 is SASEGT. V was cut by 2 bases and J by 8 bases, with 22 bases left in between. CDR3 length: 18 residues. The CDR3 nucleotides are TGTGCCAGCAGTGAAAGGGGAAGGGGGATCAATTTGGATTCACCCCTCCACTTT. This sequence encodes CASSERGRGINLDSPLHF.

This sequence joins TRBV29-1 and TRBJ1-1; 9 bases match TRBD1. The V and J ends lost 3 bases and 4 bases, in that order; junction bases with no gene match: 9. Germline CDR1 reads SQVTM; CDR2 reads ANQGSEA. The CDR3 covers 15 residues. CDR3 protein: CSVEAPTTGGTEAFF. The CDR3 bases are TGCAGCGTTGAGGCCCCCACGACAGGGGGCACTGAAGCTTTCTTT.

This clonotype was seen at least ten times. This chain connects TRBV5-4 to TRBJ2-3, with a weak D call TRBD2 (6 bases). Germline CDR1 and CDR2: SGHNT and YYREEE (reference sequence). V was clipped by 5 bases and J by 3 bases, with 25 bases between them. There are 18 residues in the CDR3. The CDR3 region has the DNA TGTGCCAGCAGTCCCCAACTCAAAACTAGCCTTGTGACAGATACGCAGTATTTT. It encodes CASSPQLKTSLVTDTQYF.

This clonotype was found a few times. The chain links TRBV5-1 to TRBJ2-3; 8 bases are shared with TRBD1. The junction had 7 bases not matched to a gene; V was cut back by 4 bases and J by 0 bases. Looked up from germline, CDR1 is SGHRS and CDR2 is YFSETQ. CDR3 length: 16 amino acids. DNA for the CDR3: TGCGCCAGCAGCCCGGGGACAGGACCTAGCACAGATACGCAGTATTTT. Protein product: CASSPGTGPSTDTQYF.

This sequence joins TRBV27 and TRBJ1-5; D perhaps matches TRBD1 (6 bases). The germline V gene encodes CDR1 MNHEY and CDR2 SMNVEV (reference sequence). This CDR3 is built from 16 residues. V gave up 5 bases and J gave up 4 bases, with 18 bases separating them. Written as DNA, the CDR3 is TGTGCCAGCAGTCGCGCCGTCAAACAGGGAAATCAGCCCCAGCATTTT. This sequence encodes CASSRAVKQGNQPQHF.